The source of this T cell receptor (beta chain) is a study of blood T cell dynamics during melanoma immunotherapy. Produced via immunoSEQ multiplex PCR; TCRdb's table is partial and in-frame only. The table shows about 6,200 clones, with around 80% occurring only once. Time point described: week 3, after first cycle of checkpoint inhibitor. J lost 0 bases, V lost 4 bases, and 13 bases had no gene match. There are 18 residues in the CDR3. The germline V gene has CDR1 SGHRS and CDR2 YFSETQ. This chain connects TRBV5-1 to TRBJ1-3, with 7 positions matching TRBD1. The material was blood, obtained from a patient treated with checkpoint blockade. The TCR sequence derives from a human donor with melanoma. The CDR3 sequence is CASSPTRTGTSSGNTIYF. CDR3 sequence (DNA): TGCGCCAGCAGCCCTACAAGGACAGGAACGAGCTCTGGAAACACCATATATTTT.